The present TCR beta chain was sequenced within a study of graft-versus-host responses after intestinal transplantation. Sequencing was performed with immunoSEQ multiplex PCR; in TCRdb, only in-frame clones are kept and a portion is missing. The table has around 88,000 clones, roughly four fifths seen once; the top ten hold about 17%. The germline V gene encodes CDR1 MNHNS and CDR2 SASEGT. V was shortened by 0 bases and J by 1 base, with 10 bases between the two germline ends. The length of the CDR3 is 15 residues. Study-wide points: In patients with graft-donor T cell macrochimerism, allograft graft-versus-host to host-versus-graft clonal ratios were high. Ileal or blood samples showed some GvH clones first, and such clones were also found in recipient marrow.

This clone turned up a few times. Its antigen is unknown. This TCR derives from a human donor who received an intestinal transplant. The chain couples TRBV6-1 to TRBJ2-7; D may be TRBD1 or TRBD2 (5 bases each). The source was unstimulated CD8+ T cells sorted from spleen or lymph node cells, collected before intestinal transplant. This chain's CDR3 is CASSEAGEGSYEQYF. CDR3 in DNA: TGTGCCAGCAGTGAAGCGGGAGAGGGGTCCTACGAGCAGTACTTC.